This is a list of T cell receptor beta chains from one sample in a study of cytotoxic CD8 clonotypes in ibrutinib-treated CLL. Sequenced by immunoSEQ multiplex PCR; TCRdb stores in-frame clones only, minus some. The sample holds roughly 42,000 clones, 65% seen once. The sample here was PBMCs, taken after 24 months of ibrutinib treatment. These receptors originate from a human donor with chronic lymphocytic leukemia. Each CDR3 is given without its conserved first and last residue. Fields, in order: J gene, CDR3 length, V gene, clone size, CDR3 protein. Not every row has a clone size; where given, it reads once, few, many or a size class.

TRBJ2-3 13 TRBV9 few ASSVGAGSTDTQY
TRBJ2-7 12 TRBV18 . ASSTTGAHHEQY
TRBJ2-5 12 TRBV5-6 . ASSRQGVLETQY
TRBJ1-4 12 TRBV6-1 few ASSARTVVEKLF
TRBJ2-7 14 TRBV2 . ASTRGRRDTSYEQY
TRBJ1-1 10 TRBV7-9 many ASSFASPEAF
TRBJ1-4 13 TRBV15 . ATSRATGFNEKLF
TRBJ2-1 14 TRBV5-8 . ASSLGAGEYYNEQF
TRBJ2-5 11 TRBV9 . ASSLRPKETQY
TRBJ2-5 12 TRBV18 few ASSPFVGEETQY
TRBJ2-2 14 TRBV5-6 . ASSLLGRGDTGELF
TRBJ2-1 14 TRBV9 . ASSVEHRLDVNEQF
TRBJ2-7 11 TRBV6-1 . ASKRTGGDEQY
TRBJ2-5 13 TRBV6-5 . ASSYLTSGQETQY
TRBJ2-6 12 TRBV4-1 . ASSQVGSAEGIA
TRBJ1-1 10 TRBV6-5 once ASRSGGTEAF
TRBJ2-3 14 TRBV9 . ASSVDKGSSTDTQY
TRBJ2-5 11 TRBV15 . ATSRGPEETQY
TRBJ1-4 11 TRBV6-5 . ASSDPRGEKLF
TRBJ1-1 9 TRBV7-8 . ASSFEAEAF
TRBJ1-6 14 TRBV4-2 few ASSHPGQLYNSPLH